These 19 T cell receptor beta chains originate from one sample sequenced in a study of cytomegalovirus exposure and HLA in healthy donors (dated by TCRdb to the late 2010s). Libraries were constructed by the immunoSEQ multiplex PCR assay. The multiplex PCR relied on a mix of 60 forward primers for TCR Vbeta segments and 13 reverse primers for TCR Jbeta segments. TCRdb retrieved this table from immuneACCESS and kept in-frame rearrangements only. Not all clones are present; in checked studies, unresolved V genes account for under half, and no reason is known for the remainder. The sample table shows 110,000 to 150,000 clones, and 78% are seen once. About 2.9% of the sample is in the top ten clones. Sequenced input: PBMCs. Source of these receptors: a female donor in good health and CMV-seronegative.

CDR3 region: CASSLPRDRVQPQHF. The CDR3 DNA reads as TGTGCCAGCAGTTTACCCCGGGACAGGGTTCAGCCCCAGCATTTT. This sequence joins TRBV28 and TRBJ1-5; 9 nucleotides line up with TRBD1. Germline V gene sequence: CDR1 MDHEN, CDR2 SYDVKM. The V and J ends lost 2 bases and 6 bases, in that order; junction bases with no gene match: 5. The CDR3 covers 15 residues.

This chain connects TRBV27 to TRBJ1-5; TRBD1 agrees at 8 bases. V was clipped by 6 bases and J by 5 bases; unmatched bases: 12. Germline assignment: CDR1 MNHEY and CDR2 SMNVEV (reference sequence). This CDR3 has 16 amino acids. As DNA, the CDR3 is TGTGCCAGCAGCAGGGGGCAGGGGGCTGTAGATCAGCCCCAGCATTTT. This codes for CASSRGQGAVDQPQHF.

The V call is TRBV30, the J call TRBJ1-2; D is undetermined. V was trimmed by 0 bases and J by 3 bases, leaving 5 bases between them. The CDR3 is 12 residues long. Germline V lookup: CDR1 GTSNPN, CDR2 SVGIG (reference sequence). CDR3 region: CAWSVLDYGYTF. In nucleotides, the CDR3 is TGTGCCTGGAGTGTACTGGACTATGGCTACACCTTC.

As for this clone: The junction and the germline gene differ at one end; a read error may be behind it. V gene TRBV10-3 combines with J gene TRBJ2-5, with a possible D match to TRBD1 (6 bases). There are 14 residues in the CDR3. Germline CDR1 reads ENHRY; CDR2 reads SYGVKD. The CDR3 protein is CATQDSPRQETQYF. In DNA form, the CDR3 reads TGCGCCACCCAGGACAGCCCTCGGCAGGAGACCCAGTACTTC.

V usage is TRBV5-6 and J usage is TRBJ2-5; 8 bases line up with TRBD1. The DNA end lines up better with TRBJ2-7; the J call may be wrong. The CDR3 covers 15 residues. The germline V gene encodes CDR1 SGHDT and CDR2 YYEEEE. The CDR3 sequence: CASSSLPSRGREQYF. The CDR3 nucleotides are TGTGCCAGCAGCTCGCTACCCTCCAGGGGGCGCGAGCAGTACTTC.

The chain has TRBV27 and TRBJ2-5; maybe TRBD2 (6 bases). Germline loops: CDR1 MNHEY, CDR2 SMNVEV (reference sequence). The CDR3 runs 13 residues. Trimming took off 2 bases at V and 7 bases at J, with 11 bases between the two ends. The CDR3 region is CASSLTVGGTQYF. The CDR3, as DNA: TGTGCCAGCAGTTTAACTGTGGGGGGGACCCAGTACTTC.

V and J are TRBV30 and TRBJ2-5; D might be TRBD2 (6 bases). The J call is in doubt because the DNA end fits TRBJ2-7 better. Per germline, CDR1 GTSNPN and CDR2 SVGIG (reference sequence). This CDR3 has 14 amino acids. The CDR3 spells CAWSREWGSYEQYF. The DNA of the CDR3 is TGTGCCTGGAGCCGGGAGTGGGGGTCATACGAGCAGTACTTC.

The chain uses TRBV30 and TRBJ1-1, with D perhaps matching TRBD1 (6 bases). Trimming left V 8 bases short and J 6 bases short, with 13 bases between. This CDR3 has 11 residues. CDR1 and CDR2 from the germline V gene are GTSNPN and SVGIG (reference sequence). The CDR3 protein is CARQNRAEAFF. The CDR3 DNA reads TGTGCCCGCCAGAACAGGGCTGAAGCTTTCTTT. The variable domain in full, completed from reference TRBV30 and TRBJ1-1, reads SQTIHQWPATLVQPVGSPLSLECTVEGTSNPNLYWYRQAAGRGLQLLFYSVGIGQISSEVPQNLSASRPQDRQFILSSKKLLLSDSGFYLCARQNRAEAFFGQGTRLTVV.

The J gene is TRBJ2-2, the V gene TRBV5-4; TRBD1 is a possible D gene (7 bases). This CDR3 contains 17 residues. V shed 4 bases and J shed 5 bases, with 21 bases lying between them. CDR1 and CDR2 from the germline V gene are SGHNT and YYREEE (reference sequence). CDR3 sequence (DNA): TGTGCCAGCAGCCTGGAGGCAGGGGGGTTTGATACCGGGGAGCTGTTTTTT. Residues: CASSLEAGGFDTGELFF.

The chain is built from TRBV10-2 and TRBJ2-7, with unresolved D. The CDR3 consists of 11 residues. Looked up from germline, CDR1 is WSHSY and CDR2 is SAAADI. V lost 4 bases to trimming and J lost 2 bases, with 3 bases between them. The CDR3 DNA follows: TGCGCCAGCAGTGGAGCCTACGAGCAGTACTTC. Its protein product is CASSGAYEQYF.

The chain is built from TRBV7-8 and TRBJ2-1, with a tentative D call TRBD2 (6 bases). Per germline, CDR1 SGHVS and CDR2 FQNEAQ. The CDR3 is 15 amino acids. V gave up 7 bases and J gave up 3 bases, with 16 bases separating them. CDR3 loop: CASIPARGFYNEQFF. CDR3 coding DNA: TGTGCCAGCATCCCAGCGCGGGGATTCTACAATGAGCAGTTCTTC.

The genes are TRBV2 and TRBJ2-1; D not resolved. Deletions cut 1 base from V and 16 bases from J, with 11 bases between. Germline lookup yields CDR1 SNHLY and CDR2 FYNNEI. The CDR3 loop spans 11 amino acids. The CDR3 here is CASSEGAIPFF. In DNA form, the CDR3 reads TGTGCCAGCAGTGAAGGGGCTATACCCTTCTTC.

The chain employs TRBV5-5 and TRBJ1-2; D gene uncertain. Germline V gene data show CDR1 as SGHKS and CDR2 as YYEKEE (reference sequence). V was shortened by 0 bases and J by 5 bases, with 11 bases between the two germline ends. The CDR3 has 14 amino acids. The CDR3 region is CASSLDSPEYGYTF. The CDR3 DNA is TGTGCCAGCAGCTTGGACAGCCCCGAGTATGGCTACACCTTC.

The chain combines TRBV10-3 with TRBJ1-3; D uncertain. The CDR3 has 15 amino acids. Germline V gene sequence: CDR1 ENHRY, CDR2 SYGVKD. V lost 0 bases and J 6 bases, leaving 12 bases between the germline ends. The CDR3 protein is CAISESGQVTNTIYF. The CDR3 DNA sequence: TGTGCCATCAGTGAGTCAGGTCAGGTAACAAACACCATATATTTT.

The chain has TRBV5-3 and TRBJ1-5; perhaps TRBD1 as D (5 bases). TRBV5-3 belongs to the ORF category, with a function that is uncertain. The CDR3 sequence is 17 residues long. V dropped 4 bases and J dropped 6 bases, with 23 bases sitting between them. The CDR3 region has the DNA TGTGCCAGAAGCCCAAGGGTGGACACCAGATCGCGTCAGCCCCAGCATTTT. Protein: CARSPRVDTRSRQPQHF.

The chain has TRBV5-1 and TRBJ1-2; 8 nucleotides align to TRBD1. This CDR3 is built from 15 residues. Per germline, CDR1 SGHRS and CDR2 YFSETQ. With 0 bases clipped from V and 5 bases from J, the junction kept 6 bases outside the gene matches. CDR3: CASSLARTGPYGYTF. The DNA of the CDR3 is TGCGCCAGCAGCTTGGCCCGGACAGGGCCGTATGGCTACACCTTC. The whole variable domain, remainder taken from reference TRBV5-1 and TRBJ1-2, is KAGVTQTPRYLIKTRGQQVTLSCSPISGHRSVSWYQQTPGQGLQFLFEYFSETQRNKGNFPGRFSGRQFSNSRSEMNVSTLELGDSALYLCASSLARTGPYGYTFGSGTRLTVV.

The chain employs TRBV11-2 and TRBJ1-1; 8 nucleotides line up with TRBD1. The V gene's germline CDR1 is SGHAT and CDR2 FQNNGV. Losses at the gene ends were 0 bases for V and 1 base for J; bases not matched to a gene: 1. This CDR3 region has 15 residues. The DNA of the CDR3 is TGTGCCAGCAGCTTAGAGGGACAGGCGAACACTGAAGCTTTCTTT. It yields the protein CASSLEGQANTEAFF.

The chain is built from TRBV5-4 and TRBJ2-1; 11 nucleotides agree with TRBD2. The trim removed 1 base at V and 7 bases at J, leaving 7 bases unmatched. There are 16 residues in the CDR3. CDR1 is SGHNT, CDR2 YYREEE, per germline (reference sequence). CDR3 region: CASSLSLAGGINEQFF. The CDR3 nucleotides are TGTGCCAGCAGCTTGTCCCTAGCGGGGGGTATTAATGAGCAGTTCTTC.

The chain has TRBV19 and TRBJ2-3; maybe TRBD1 (5 bases). The CDR3 is 15 amino acids. The germline V and J ends were trimmed by 1 base and 0 bases, with 8 bases remaining between them. Germline CDR1 and CDR2: LNHDA and SQIVND (reference sequence). The CDR3 bases are TGTGCCAGTAGTATAGGAGACAGTAGCACAGATACGCAGTATTTT. Translation: CASSIGDSSTDTQYF.